These T cell receptor beta chains were read from a single sample in a study of blood T cell repertoires in COVID-19. Sequencing used immunoSEQ multiplex PCR; TCRdb keeps in-frame clones, though not all of them. The data hold fewer than 75,000 clones, with about nine tenths observed a single time. Input material: peripheral blood. All receptors derive from a man between 45 and 60 years old with active COVID-19. Each CDR3 is given with its conserved first and last residue. D genes are given only for firm matches. Size is omitted from some rows. Given values are once, few, many or a class for expanded clones.

clone_size	d_call	v_call	j_call	cdr3_aa	cdr3_nt
NA	TRBD2	TRBV7-3	TRBJ2-3	CASSPLPSGRATDTQYF	TGTGCCAGCAGCCCCCTCCCTAGCGGGAGGGCTACAGATACGCAGTATTTT
NA	NA	TRBV18	TRBJ2-7	CASSPPSGSYEQYF	TGTGCCAGCTCACCACCGTCCGGGTCTTACGAGCAGTACTTC
few	NA	TRBV6-5	TRBJ2-7	CASRGRQSYEQYF	TGTGCCTCCAGGGGCAGACAGTCCTACGAGCAGTACTTC
NA	TRBD2	TRBV6-6	TRBJ2-1	CASSPGLEGSRTNEQFF	TGTGCCAGCAGTCCAGGACTAGAGGGTAGCAGGACCAATGAGCAGTTCTTC
NA	NA	TRBV7-8	TRBJ2-7	CASRPGSQYEQYF	TGTGCCAGCAGACCAGGGTCACAATACGAGCAGTACTTC
NA	NA	TRBV7-2	TRBJ2-7	CASSLGSRSLEQYF	TGTGCCAGCAGCTTGGGGAGTAGGTCACTCGAGCAGTACTTC
few	NA	TRBV24-1	TRBJ1-2	CATSESGSGYTF	TGTGCCACCAGCGAGTCGGGGTCTGGCTACACCTTC
NA	TRBD2	TRBV4-3	TRBJ2-3	CASSRTSGGATDTQYF	TGCGCCAGCAGCCGAACTAGCGGGGGGGCCACAGATACGCAGTATTTT
NA	NA	TRBV10-3	TRBJ2-5	CAIRPPSRVWLETQYF	TGTGCCATCAGACCTCCGTCCAGGGTATGGTTGGAGACCCAGTACTTC
NA	NA	TRBV9	TRBJ1-6	CASSVGEGVNSPLHF	TGTGCCAGCAGCGTAGGAGAGGGGGTTAATTCACCCCTCCACTTT
NA	NA	TRBV5-4	TRBJ2-7	CASSLGLRNEQYF	TGTGCCAGCAGCTTGGGACTACGGAACGAGCAGTACTTC
NA	TRBD2	TRBV18	TRBJ2-2	CASSPRLAGANTGELFF	TGTGCCAGCTCACCGCGACTAGCGGGGGCGAACACCGGGGAGCTGTTTTTT
NA	TRBD1	TRBV11-3	TRBJ2-7	CASTRQGQYEQYF	TGTGCCAGCACAAGACAGGGTCAGTACGAGCAGTACTTC
NA	NA	TRBV6-2/TRBV6-3	TRBJ1-1	CASSLQGVIGTEAFF	TGTGCCAGCAGTTTGCAGGGCGTTATCGGCACTGAAGCTTTCTTT